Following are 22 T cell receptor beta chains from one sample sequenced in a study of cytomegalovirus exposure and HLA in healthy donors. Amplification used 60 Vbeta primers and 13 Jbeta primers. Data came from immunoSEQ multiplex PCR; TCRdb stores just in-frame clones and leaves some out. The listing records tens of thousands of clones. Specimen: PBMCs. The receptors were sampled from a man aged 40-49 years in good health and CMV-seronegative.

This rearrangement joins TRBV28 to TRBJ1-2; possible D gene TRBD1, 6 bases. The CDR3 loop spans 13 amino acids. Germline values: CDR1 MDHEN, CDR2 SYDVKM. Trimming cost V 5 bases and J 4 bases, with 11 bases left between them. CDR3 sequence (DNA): TGTGCCAGCAGTCGGACAGCAACCTATGGCTACACCTTC. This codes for CASSRTATYGYTF.

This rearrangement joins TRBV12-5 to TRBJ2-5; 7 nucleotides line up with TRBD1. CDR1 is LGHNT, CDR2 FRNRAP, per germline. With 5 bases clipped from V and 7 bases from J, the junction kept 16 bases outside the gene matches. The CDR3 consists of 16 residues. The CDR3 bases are TGTGCTAGTGGTCCCGGGGACAGTTCGACCGGCGGGACCCAGTACTTC. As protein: CASGPGDSSTGGTQYF.

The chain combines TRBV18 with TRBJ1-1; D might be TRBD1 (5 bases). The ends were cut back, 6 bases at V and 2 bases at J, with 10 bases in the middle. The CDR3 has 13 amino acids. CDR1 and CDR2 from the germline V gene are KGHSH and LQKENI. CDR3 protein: CASSYGGNTEAFF. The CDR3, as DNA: TGTGCCAGCTCCTACGGGGGAAACACTGAAGCTTTCTTT.

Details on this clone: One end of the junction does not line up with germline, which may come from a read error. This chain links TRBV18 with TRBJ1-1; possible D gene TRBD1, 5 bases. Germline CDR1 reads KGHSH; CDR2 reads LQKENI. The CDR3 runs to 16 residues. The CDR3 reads CASSPPSGIAGTEDFF. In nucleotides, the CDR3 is TGTGCCAGCTCACCACCGTCAGGGATCGCTGGAACTGAAGATTTCTTT.

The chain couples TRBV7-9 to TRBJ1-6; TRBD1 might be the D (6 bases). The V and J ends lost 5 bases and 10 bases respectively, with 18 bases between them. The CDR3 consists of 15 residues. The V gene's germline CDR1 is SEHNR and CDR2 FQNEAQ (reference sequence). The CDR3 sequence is CASSPGVGGLSPLHF. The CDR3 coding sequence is TGTGCCAGCAGCCCGGGGGTCGGGGGGCTATCACCCCTCCACTTT.

The CDR3 DNA reads as TGTGCCAGCAGCCAGGATATGAACACTGAAGCTTTCTTT. Protein: CASSQDMNTEAFF. The rearrangement joins TRBV6-4 to TRBJ1-1; D is unresolved. Germline V gene lookup returns CDR1 MRHNA and CDR2 SNTAGT. This CDR3 is 13 amino acids long. V gave up 6 bases and J gave up 0 bases, with 8 bases separating them.

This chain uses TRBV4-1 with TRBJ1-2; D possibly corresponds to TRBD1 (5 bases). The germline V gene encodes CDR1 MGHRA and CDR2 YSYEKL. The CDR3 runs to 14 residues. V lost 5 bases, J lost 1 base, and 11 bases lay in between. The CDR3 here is CASSATALNYGYTF. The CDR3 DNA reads TGCGCCAGCAGCGCGACAGCTCTTAACTATGGCTACACCTTC.

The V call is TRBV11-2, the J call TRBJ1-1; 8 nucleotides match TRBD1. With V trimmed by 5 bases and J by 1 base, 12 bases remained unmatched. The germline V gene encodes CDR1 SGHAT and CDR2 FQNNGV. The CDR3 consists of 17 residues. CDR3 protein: CASSPQGTGKENTEAFF. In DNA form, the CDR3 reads TGTGCCAGCAGCCCGCAAGGGACAGGCAAAGAGAACACTGAAGCTTTCTTT.

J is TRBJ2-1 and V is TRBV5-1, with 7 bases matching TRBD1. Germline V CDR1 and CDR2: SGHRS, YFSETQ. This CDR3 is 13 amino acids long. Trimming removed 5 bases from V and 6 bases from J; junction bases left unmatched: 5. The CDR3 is CASRETGLNEQFF. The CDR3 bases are TGCGCCAGCAGGGAGACAGGGCTCAATGAGCAGTTCTTC.

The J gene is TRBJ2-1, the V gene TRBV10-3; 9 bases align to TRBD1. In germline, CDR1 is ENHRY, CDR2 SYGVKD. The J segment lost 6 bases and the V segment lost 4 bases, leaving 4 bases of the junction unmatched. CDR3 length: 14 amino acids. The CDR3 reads CAISGGQGRNEQFF. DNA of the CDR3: TGTGCCATCAGTGGAGGACAGGGGCGCAATGAGCAGTTCTTC.

The CDR3 loop is CSVGLGQGTEQYF. The CDR3 DNA is TGCAGCGTTGGTCTTGGACAGGGGACCGAGCAGTACTTC. The genes are TRBV29-1 and TRBJ2-7; 9 nucleotides agree with TRBD1. Germline CDR1 SQVTM, CDR2 ANQGSEA. The CDR3 spans 13 residues. With 4 bases clipped from V and 6 bases from J, the junction kept 7 bases outside the gene matches.

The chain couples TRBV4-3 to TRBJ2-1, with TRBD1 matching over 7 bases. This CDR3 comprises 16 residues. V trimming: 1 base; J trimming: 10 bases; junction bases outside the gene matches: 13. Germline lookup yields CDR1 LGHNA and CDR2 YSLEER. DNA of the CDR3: TGCGCCAGCAGCCAAGGAAGCAGGGGACAGCTAACCGAGCAGTTCTTC. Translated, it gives CASSQGSRGQLTEQFF.

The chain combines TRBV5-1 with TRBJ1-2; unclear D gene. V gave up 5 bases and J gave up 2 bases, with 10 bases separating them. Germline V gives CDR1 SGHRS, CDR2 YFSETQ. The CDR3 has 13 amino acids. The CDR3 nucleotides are TGCGCCAGCAGACAGCTGTCCAACTATGGCTACACCTTC. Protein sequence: CASRQLSNYGYTF.

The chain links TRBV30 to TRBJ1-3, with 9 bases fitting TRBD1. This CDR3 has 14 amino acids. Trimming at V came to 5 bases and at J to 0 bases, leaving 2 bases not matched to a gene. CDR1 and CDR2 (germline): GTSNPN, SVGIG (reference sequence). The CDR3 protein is CAWGQGSSGNTIYF. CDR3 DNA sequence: TGTGCCTGGGGACAGGGGAGCTCTGGAAACACCATATATTTT. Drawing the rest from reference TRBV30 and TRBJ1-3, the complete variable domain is SQTIHQWPATLVQPVGSPLSLECTVEGTSNPNLYWYRQAAGRGLQLLFYSVGIGQISSEVPQNLSASRPQDRQFILSSKKLLLSDSGFYLCAWGQGSSGNTIYFGEGSWLTVV.

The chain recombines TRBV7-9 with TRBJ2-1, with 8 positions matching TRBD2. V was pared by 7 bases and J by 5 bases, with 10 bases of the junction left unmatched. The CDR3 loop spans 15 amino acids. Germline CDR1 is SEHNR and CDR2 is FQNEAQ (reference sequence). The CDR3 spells CASIRSAGGHNEQFF. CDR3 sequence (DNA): TGTGCCAGCATCCGATCGGCGGGAGGTCACAATGAGCAGTTCTTC.

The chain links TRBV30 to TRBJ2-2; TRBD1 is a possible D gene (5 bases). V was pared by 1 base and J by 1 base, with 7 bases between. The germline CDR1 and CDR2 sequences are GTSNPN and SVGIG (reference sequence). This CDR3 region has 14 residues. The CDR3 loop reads CAWSDRRNTGELFF. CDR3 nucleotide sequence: TGTGCCTGGAGTGACAGGCGGAACACCGGGGAGCTGTTTTTT.

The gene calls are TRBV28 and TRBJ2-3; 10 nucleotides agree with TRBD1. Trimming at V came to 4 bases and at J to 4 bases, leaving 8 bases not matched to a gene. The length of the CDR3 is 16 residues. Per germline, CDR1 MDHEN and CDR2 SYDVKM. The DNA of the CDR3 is TGTGCCAGCAGTTCCGTCGCGGGACAGGGGTCAGATACGCAGTATTTT. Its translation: CASSSVAGQGSDTQYF.

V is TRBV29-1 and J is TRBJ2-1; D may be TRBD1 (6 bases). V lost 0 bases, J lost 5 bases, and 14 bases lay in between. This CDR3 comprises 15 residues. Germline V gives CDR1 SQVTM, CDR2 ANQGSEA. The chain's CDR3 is CSVEDPQGLDNEQFF. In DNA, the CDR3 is TGCAGCGTTGAAGATCCCCAGGGGCTGGACAATGAGCAGTTCTTC.

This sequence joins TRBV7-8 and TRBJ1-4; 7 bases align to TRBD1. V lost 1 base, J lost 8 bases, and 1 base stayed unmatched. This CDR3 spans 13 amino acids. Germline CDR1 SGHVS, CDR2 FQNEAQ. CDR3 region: CASSLVGGEKLFF. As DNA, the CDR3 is TGTGCCAGCAGCTTAGTAGGGGGCGAAAAACTGTTTTTT.

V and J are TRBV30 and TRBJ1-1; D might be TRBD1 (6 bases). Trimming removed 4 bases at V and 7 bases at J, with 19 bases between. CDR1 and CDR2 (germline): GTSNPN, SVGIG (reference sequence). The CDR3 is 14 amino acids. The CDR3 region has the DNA TGTGCCTGGACAGATTGGGGGGGGCAGGGTGAAGCTTTCTTT. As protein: CAWTDWGGQGEAFF. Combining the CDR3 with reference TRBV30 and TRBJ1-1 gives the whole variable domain SQTIHQWPATLVQPVGSPLSLECTVEGTSNPNLYWYRQAAGRGLQLLFYSVGIGQISSEVPQNLSASRPQDRQFILSSKKLLLSDSGFYLCAWTDWGGQGEAFFGQGTRLTVV.

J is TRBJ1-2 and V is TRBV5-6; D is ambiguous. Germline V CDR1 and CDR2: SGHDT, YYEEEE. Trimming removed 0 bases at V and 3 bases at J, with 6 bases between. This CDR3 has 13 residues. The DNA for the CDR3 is TGTGCCAGCAGCTTGGGACAAGACTATGGCTACACCTTC. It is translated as CASSLGQDYGYTF.

The CDR3 loop reads CAWSVLAGDQPQHF. CDR3 DNA sequence: TGTGCCTGGAGTGTACTAGCGGGGGATCAGCCCCAGCATTTT. The chain recombines TRBV30 with TRBJ1-5; D perhaps matches TRBD1 (5 bases). Germline loops: CDR1 GTSNPN, CDR2 SVGIG (reference sequence). The CDR3 runs 14 residues. Trimming left V 0 bases short and J 5 bases short, with 11 bases between.